A selection of T cell receptor beta chains follows, all from one sample in a study of monozygotic twins with inflammatory bowel disease. TCRdb re-called the 5' RACE reads, yielding one record per CDR3 amino acid sequence without DNA. The sample has fewer than 350,000 distinct CDR3 sequences; the top ten hold over 2%. Sequencing was performed on blood. These receptors all stem from a human donor with ulcerative colitis or Crohn's disease, or a healthy co-twin of an affected twin (not recorded which). Each CDR3 is given with its conserved first and last residue.

V gene: TRBV28; J gene: TRBJ1-1; CDR3 protein: CATDSGYTEAFF
V gene: TRBV12-3/TRBV12-4; J gene: TRBJ2-5; CDR3 protein: CASRTGTGYGETQYF
V gene: TRBV25-1; J gene: TRBJ1-2; CDR3 protein: CASTRRGAFYGYTF
V gene: TRBV3-1; J gene: TRBJ2-2; CDR3 protein: CASSQGNGPGELFF
V gene: TRBV20-1; J gene: TRBJ1-5; CDR3 protein: CSSGTSDNQPQHF
V gene: TRBV28; J gene: TRBJ2-7; CDR3 protein: CASSLGRYYGGTGVNEQYF
V gene: TRBV7-9; J gene: TRBJ2-3; CDR3 protein: CASSLETWRTQYF
V gene: TRBV12-3/TRBV12-4; J gene: TRBJ2-1; CDR3 protein: CASSLRALGEQFF
V gene: TRBV18; J gene: TRBJ2-1; CDR3 protein: CASSPFVDNEQFF
V gene: TRBV4-3; J gene: TRBJ1-6; CDR3 protein: CASRLKIGGTGSNSPLHF
V gene: TRBV6-5; J gene: TRBJ2-7; CDR3 protein: CASRRYHEQYF
V gene: TRBV6-2/TRBV6-3; J gene: TRBJ1-2; CDR3 protein: CASVKSGTELYGYTF
V gene: TRBV30; J gene: TRBJ1-5; CDR3 protein: CASAGGPNQPQHF
V gene: TRBV27; J gene: TRBJ2-7; CDR3 protein: CASIVKAGLVNEQYF
V gene: TRBV7-9; J gene: TRBJ1-1; CDR3 protein: CASSLASQKGNTEAFF
V gene: TRBV5-1; J gene: TRBJ2-1; CDR3 protein: CASSLGTSYGDEQFF
V gene: TRBV28; J gene: TRBJ2-7; CDR3 protein: CASSLEHEQYF
V gene: TRBV5-1; J gene: TRBJ1-6; CDR3 protein: CASLALSINNSPLHF
V gene: TRBV5-1; J gene: TRBJ1-6; CDR3 protein: CASSLTRTVDSPLHF
V gene: TRBV6-1; J gene: TRBJ2-3; CDR3 protein: CASGTSWAPDTQYF
V gene: TRBV12-3/TRBV12-4; J gene: TRBJ2-5; CDR3 protein: CASSLVSGVQTQYF
V gene: TRBV6-1; J gene: TRBJ2-1; CDR3 protein: CASSEEGRQATGEQFF
V gene: TRBV20-1; J gene: TRBJ2-5; CDR3 protein: CSPGQGETQYF
V gene: TRBV27; J gene: TRBJ2-5; CDR3 protein: CASSLRIGEMETQYF
V gene: TRBV12-3/TRBV12-4; J gene: TRBJ1-5; CDR3 protein: CASSLGGSNQPQHF
V gene: TRBV6-1; J gene: TRBJ1-2; CDR3 protein: CASSDRRQGVYGYTF
V gene: TRBV7-9; J gene: TRBJ1-5; CDR3 protein: CASSTPNQPQHF
V gene: TRBV4-1; J gene: TRBJ1-2; CDR3 protein: CASSFPDRINYGYTF
V gene: TRBV29-1; J gene: TRBJ1-1; CDR3 protein: CSVGDRGRLNTEAFF
V gene: TRBV5-1; J gene: TRBJ1-2; CDR3 protein: CASSLGLGLGPGYTF
V gene: TRBV7-2; J gene: TRBJ2-6; CDR3 protein: CASSLRSSGANVLTF
V gene: TRBV5-1; J gene: TRBJ2-3; CDR3 protein: CASSPRAGGADTQYF
V gene: TRBV18; J gene: TRBJ2-5; CDR3 protein: CASSPTKGAEPQETQYF
V gene: TRBV12-3/TRBV12-4; J gene: TRBJ2-1; CDR3 protein: CASSFRTGSDNEQFF
V gene: TRBV30; J gene: TRBJ1-1; CDR3 protein: CAWIYGTVNTEAFF
V gene: TRBV5-1; J gene: TRBJ2-1; CDR3 protein: CASSLGDAGGHNEQFF
V gene: TRBV25-1; J gene: TRBJ2-3; CDR3 protein: CASSGLAESTDTQYF
V gene: TRBV7-2; J gene: TRBJ2-5; CDR3 protein: CASSLQDRDRPAKTQYF
V gene: TRBV4-1; J gene: TRBJ2-3; CDR3 protein: CASSPSGGGTDTQYF
V gene: TRBV7-2; J gene: TRBJ2-1; CDR3 protein: CASSYGAPSDHNEQFF
V gene: TRBV7-6; J gene: TRBJ2-5; CDR3 protein: CASSLVITSVKESQYF
V gene: TRBV5-1; J gene: TRBJ2-7; CDR3 protein: CASSNGPQASYEQYF
V gene: TRBV20-1; J gene: TRBJ1-1; CDR3 protein: CSASRTGLEAKTEAFF
V gene: TRBV5-1; J gene: TRBJ1-5; CDR3 protein: CASSPGQAINQPQHF
V gene: TRBV6-5; J gene: TRBJ1-4; CDR3 protein: CASSPTPGTGAEKLFF
V gene: TRBV15; J gene: TRBJ1-1; CDR3 protein: CATSRGTESKAFF
V gene: TRBV20-1; J gene: TRBJ2-1; CDR3 protein: CSARDLAYSYNEQFF
V gene: TRBV11-2; J gene: TRBJ1-4; CDR3 protein: CASSLLLGEKLFF
V gene: TRBV20-1; J gene: TRBJ2-3; CDR3 protein: CSARTPGNTDTQYF
V gene: TRBV13; J gene: TRBJ1-2; CDR3 protein: CASSQVTNYGYTF
V gene: TRBV19; J gene: TRBJ2-1; CDR3 protein: CASTVTSGSYNEQFF
V gene: TRBV20-1; J gene: TRBJ2-1; CDR3 protein: CSALRGTSEQFF
V gene: TRBV29-1; J gene: TRBJ1-5; CDR3 protein: CSVKQGSNQPQHF
V gene: TRBV12-3/TRBV12-4; J gene: TRBJ2-7; CDR3 protein: CASSQRGGLHEQYF
V gene: TRBV6-1; J gene: TRBJ1-1; CDR3 protein: CAIKGQPLGDTEAFF
V gene: TRBV12-3/TRBV12-4; J gene: TRBJ2-3; CDR3 protein: CATQVGADTQYF
V gene: TRBV5-6; J gene: TRBJ2-2; CDR3 protein: CASSLFSRAKSFTGELFF
V gene: TRBV7-9; J gene: TRBJ2-7; CDR3 protein: CASSRSGIPNEQYF
V gene: TRBV5-1; J gene: TRBJ2-3; CDR3 protein: CASSATGDTQYF
V gene: TRBV24-1; J gene: TRBJ2-2; CDR3 protein: CATSPSGRGSGELFF